The entry below gives a single T cell receptor (beta chain) sequence along with its context. Its antigen is as yet unknown. CDR3 length equals 18 residues. V lost 0 bases and J 0 bases, leaving 15 bases between the germline ends. Germline V gene lookup returns CDR1 SGHAT and CDR2 FQDESV (reference sequence). TCRdb re-analysed the reads in MiXCR, keeping a single row per CDR3 protein. The sample includes roughly 570,000 distinct CDR3 sequences, approximately 40% of them seen just once. This sample stems from a study of T cell repertoires in cytomegalovirus infection. Study-level results: Accumulated public TCR beta family frequency recognized individuals carrying CMV together with the relevant HLA. HLA-C-restricted CMV clonotypes gave the most frequent clonotype in two of eight donors.

This rearrangement joins TRBV11-1 to TRBJ2-4, with a tentative D call TRBD2 (6 bases). The TCR originated in a human donor in good health (CMV status not recorded). Some clones in this sample may be carry-over from other donors' samples. The specimen comprised cultured PBMCs, sampled from culture after CMV antigen stimulation. The CDR3 loop reads CASSLAAGRAGAKNIQYF. DNA for the CDR3: TGTGCCAGCAGCTTAGCAGCGGGCAGAGCGGGAGCCAAAAACATTCAGTACTTC.